These 21 T cell receptor beta chains share one sample of origin, sequenced in a study of T cell clonotyping in hematopoietic cell transplantation. Assay used: immunoSEQ multiplex PCR; TCRdb lists only in-frame clones, some missing. The sample includes 9,500 to 15,000 clones, roughly 50% of them seen just once. Sequencing was carried out using peripheral blood mononuclear cells. The receptors originated from a man aged 45-65 years in good health. Some clones in this sample may be carry-over from other donors' samples.

The chain combines TRBV30 with TRBJ1-2; D gene ambiguous. Deletions cut 3 bases from V and 8 bases from J, with 16 bases between. The CDR3 length is 13 residues. Germline assignment: CDR1 GTSNPN and CDR2 SVGIG (reference sequence). DNA for the CDR3: TGTGCCTGGAGCTTTTCTCGAGGTGTAGGCTACACCTTC. Its protein product is CAWSFSRGVGYTF. Full variable domain (outside the CDR3, taken from reference TRBV30 and TRBJ1-2): SQTIHQWPATLVQPVGSPLSLECTVEGTSNPNLYWYRQAAGRGLQLLFYSVGIGQISSEVPQNLSASRPQDRQFILSSKKLLLSDSGFYLCAWSFSRGVGYTFGSGTRLTVV.

The CDR3 DNA follows: TGTGCCAGTGTTGGTCCCTATGGCTACACCTTC. As protein: CASVGPYGYTF. This sequence joins TRBV6-1 and TRBJ1-2; no clear D. The V and J ends lost 9 bases and 4 bases respectively, with 9 bases between them. The CDR3 spans 11 residues. In germline, CDR1 is MNHNS, CDR2 SASEGT.

The rearrangement uses TRBV21-1 and TRBJ2-1; the table's TRBD2 call for D was not verified on the DNA. TRBV21-1 is a pseudogene segment. This CDR3 has 16 amino acids. CDR3 sequence: CASSTRYSGRGNEQFF. The CDR3 DNA sequence: TGTGCCAGCAGCACGCGTTATAGCGGGAGGGGCAATGAGCAGTTCTTC.

In this sample, this clone turned up a few times. The chain combines TRBV6-5 with TRBJ1-2; weak D call: TRBD1 (6 bases). The CDR3 is made up of 13 amino acids. V lost 7 bases and J lost 8, with 17 bases in between. Germline V gene lookup returns CDR1 MNHEY and CDR2 SVGAGI. The CDR3: CASTRGHIGGYTF. The DNA of the CDR3 is TGTGCCAGCACAAGGGGACACATCGGGGGCTACACCTTC.

This clone was detected a few times. The genes are TRBV4-1 and TRBJ2-7; TRBD1 matches 8 bases. With 3 bases clipped from V and 3 bases from J, the junction kept 4 bases outside the gene matches. This CDR3 is 14 amino acids long. Per the germline V gene, CDR1 is MGHRA and CDR2 is YSYEKL. CDR3 amino acids: CASSHPGQDYEQYF. CDR3 in DNA: TGCGCCAGCAGCCACCCGGGACAGGACTACGAGCAGTACTTC.

The chain has TRBV30 and TRBJ2-6, with unresolved D. The V gene lost 5 bases and the J gene lost 0 bases, with 5 bases spanning the gap. CDR1 and CDR2 (germline): GTSNPN, SVGIG (reference sequence). This CDR3 is built from 13 residues. The CDR3 sequence is CAWGVSGANVLTF. CDR3 in DNA: TGTGCCTGGGGAGTCTCTGGGGCCAACGTCCTGACTTTC. The variable domain in full, with the rest retrieved from reference TRBV30 and TRBJ2-6, is SQTIHQWPATLVQPVGSPLSLECTVEGTSNPNLYWYRQAAGRGLQLLFYSVGIGQISSEVPQNLSASRPQDRQFILSSKKLLLSDSGFYLCAWGVSGANVLTFGAGSRLTVL.

V and J are TRBV14 and TRBJ1-2; 10 nucleotides match TRBD1. CDR1 and CDR2 from the germline V gene are SGHDN and FVKESK. The CDR3 extends over 13 amino acids. V shed 3 bases, J shed 8 bases, and the junction held 3 bases outside the gene matches. CDR3 DNA: TGTGCCAGCAGCCAGGGACAGGGGAGCGGCTACACCTTC. This sequence encodes CASSQGQGSGYTF.

This clone was recorded a few times. The rearrangement uses TRBV30 and TRBJ1-2; no firm D call. The ends were cut back, 2 bases at V and 6 bases at J, with 10 bases in the middle. The CDR3 length is 12 residues. Germline values: CDR1 GTSNPN, CDR2 SVGIG (reference sequence). DNA of the CDR3: TGTGCCTGGAGTATGCCAGGACATGGCTACACCTTC. Its protein is CAWSMPGHGYTF.

This clone was observed a few times. This chain uses TRBV19 with TRBJ1-5; D is possibly TRBD1 (5 bases). The CDR3 loop spans 15 amino acids. Trimming took 5 bases from V and 4 from J, leaving 15 bases between them. The germline gives CDR1 LNHDA, CDR2 SQIVND (reference sequence). The CDR3 bases are TGTGCCAGTAGTCGTCTAGGGGACGGAAATCAGCCCCAGCATTTT. It is translated as CASSRLGDGNQPQHF.

This rearrangement joins TRBV9 to TRBJ2-1; 7 nucleotides line up with TRBD1. The germline V gene has CDR1 SGDLS and CDR2 YYNGEE. CDR3 size: 16 residues. V shed 2 bases and J 0 bases; nucleotides not matched to a gene: 5. The CDR3, as DNA: TGTGCCAGCAGCGTGGACAGGAGAAGCTCCTACAATGAGCAGTTCTTC. This sequence encodes CASSVDRRSSYNEQFF. The full variable domain, with the rest looked up from reference TRBV9 and TRBJ2-1, is DSGVTQTPKHLITATGQRVTLRCSPRSGDLSVYWYQQSLDQGLQFLIQYYNGEERAKGNILERFSAQQFPDLHSELNLSSLELGDSALYFCASSVDRRSSYNEQFFGPGTRLTVL.

This rearrangement joins TRBV30 to TRBJ1-3; perhaps TRBD1 as D (6 bases). Trimming took 5 bases from V and 7 from J, leaving 15 bases between them. The CDR3 length is 13 residues. The V gene's germline CDR1 is GTSNPN and CDR2 SVGIG (reference sequence). The CDR3 DNA reads TGTGCCTGGGATCCTTCCACAGGGAACACCATATATTTT. It specifies CAWDPSTGNTIYF.

V is TRBV19 and J is TRBJ1-4; 7 nucleotides line up with TRBD1. V lost 9 bases to trimming and J lost 5 bases; unmatched junction nucleotides: 6. The V gene's germline CDR1 is LNHDA and CDR2 SQIVND (reference sequence). The CDR3 sequence is 13 residues long. CDR3 region: CASSDRWNEKLFF. CDR3 DNA: TGTGCCAGCTCGGACAGGTGGAATGAAAAACTGTTTTTT.

The chain recombines TRBV2 with TRBJ1-2; D is undetermined. CDR1 SNHLY and CDR2 FYNNEI come from the germline V gene. The V end was cut by 7 bases, the J end by 2 bases, with 11 bases between. The CDR3 covers 13 residues. CDR3 in DNA: TGTGCCAGCATGTCCTGGGCCAACTATGGCTACACCTTC. As protein: CASMSWANYGYTF. The full variable domain, completed using reference TRBV2 and TRBJ1-2, is EPEVTQTPSHQVTQMGQEVILRCVPISNHLYFYWYRQILGQKVEFLVSFYNNEISEKSEIFDDQFSVERPDGSNFTLKIRSTKLEDSAMYFCASMSWANYGYTFGSGTRLTVV.

This clone was seen more than once but under ten times. J is TRBJ2-3 and V is TRBV2, with D unresolved. Germline CDR1 SNHLY, CDR2 FYNNEI. Trimming stripped 1 base from V and 11 bases from J, with 16 bases between. The CDR3 covers 14 residues. CDR3 in DNA: TGTGCCAGCAGTGAAGACTTGAGCAGTAAGGTGCAGTATTTT. It is translated as CASSEDLSSKVQYF. Complete variable domain (other parts from reference TRBV2 and TRBJ2-3): EPEVTQTPSHQVTQMGQEVILRCVPISNHLYFYWYRQILGQKVEFLVSFYNNEISEKSEIFDDQFSVERPDGSNFTLKIRSTKLEDSAMYFCASSEDLSSKVQYFGPGTRLTVL.

There are a few counts of this clone. The chain combines TRBV5-1 with TRBJ2-7; perhaps TRBD2 as D (6 bases). CDR1 SGHRS and CDR2 YFSETQ come from the germline V gene. Between the trimmed V and J ends, which lost 4 bases and 0 bases, there was a span of 14 bases. The CDR3 length is 15 residues. The CDR3 DNA reads TGCGCCAGCAGCGTGGGGCAGGGAGGCTCCTACGAGCAGTACTTC. Its translation: CASSVGQGGSYEQYF.

This clone was counted a few times. J is TRBJ2-7 and V is TRBV14; 7 bases line up with TRBD1. V lost 4 bases, J lost 3 bases, and 6 bases stayed unmatched. The CDR3 covers 14 residues. Germline-derived CDR1 and CDR2 are SGHDN and FVKESK. The CDR3 spells CASSLSGQLYEQYF. As DNA, the CDR3 is TGTGCCAGCAGCCTGTCGGGACAGCTCTACGAGCAGTACTTC.

A few counts support this clone. The V and J genes are TRBV7-2 and TRBJ1-2, with no clear D. Trimming shortened V by 7 bases and J by 0 bases, and 15 bases separated the two germline ends. CDR1 and CDR2 from the germline V gene are SGHTA and FQGNSA. The CDR3 covers 15 residues. For the CDR3, the DNA is TGTGCCAGCACCCCCGGAGCGGAAGCTAACTATGGCTACACCTTC. Translated, it gives CASTPGAEANYGYTF.

V usage is TRBV10-3 and J usage is TRBJ2-3; D perhaps matches TRBD1 (6 bases). The CDR3 is 16 residues long. Germline assignment: CDR1 ENHRY and CDR2 SYGVKD. V gave up 2 bases and J gave up 0 bases, with 12 bases separating them. As DNA, the CDR3 is TGTGCCATCAGTGAGCGAGGGACAACTAGCACAGATACGCAGTATTTT. It specifies CAISERGTTSTDTQYF.

The chain joins TRBV30 to TRBJ2-7, with D perhaps TRBD2 (5 bases). Trimming removed 0 bases at V and 4 bases at J, with 7 bases between. In germline, CDR1 is GTSNPN, CDR2 SVGIG (reference sequence). The CDR3 is made up of 12 amino acids. DNA for the CDR3: TGTGCCTGGAGTGTCGAGGGTTACGAGCAGTACTTC. The encoded protein is CAWSVEGYEQYF.

CDR3 coding DNA: TGTGCCAGCAGTGACAGGGAAACGAAGGGCTACACCTTC. Protein product: CASSDRETKGYTF. The chain is built from TRBV28 and TRBJ1-2, with 7 bases fitting TRBD1. The trim removed 5 bases at V and 8 bases at J, leaving 8 bases unmatched. The CDR3 spans 13 residues. CDR1 is MDHEN, CDR2 SYDVKM, per germline.

The chain links TRBV28 to TRBJ2-5; D gene unclear. The CDR3 covers 14 residues. CDR1 MDHEN and CDR2 SYDVKM come from the germline V gene. Trimming pared 3 bases from V and 1 base from J, leaving 9 bases between. CDR3 amino acids: CASSLLGFQETQYF. The CDR3 coding sequence is TGTGCCAGCAGTTTGCTGGGTTTCCAAGAGACCCAGTACTTC.